The 22 T cell receptor beta chains reported below all come from one sample, sequenced in a study of blood T cell repertoires in COVID-19 (dated by TCRdb to about 2020). Receptor amplification or capture employed the immunoSEQ multiplex PCR assay. The table comes from immuneACCESS by way of TCRdb, which keeps in-frame sequences with V and J called. Part of the clones is missing from these tables; in studies checked, under half for an unresolved V gene and the rest for unknown reasons. The sample records some 290,000 clones, over 90% of which are singletons. The top ten constitute 3.9% of the sample. Sequencing used PBMCs or T cells enriched from blood (not recorded which). These receptors came from a woman in her 30s who had been exposed to COVID-19.

The genes are TRBV18 and TRBJ1-2, with D possibly TRBD1 on 6 matching bases. Germline CDR1 is KGHSH and CDR2 is LQKENI. Trimming cost V 2 bases and J 9 bases, with 10 bases left between them. The CDR3 totals 12 residues. The CDR3 protein is CASSPLRDSYTF. Written as DNA, the CDR3 is TGTGCCAGCTCACCATTACGGGACAGCTACACCTTC.

The CDR3 DNA reads TGTGCCAGCAGCTCTTGGACAGAAGAGACCCAGTACTTC. Residues: CASSSWTEETQYF. V usage is TRBV9 and J usage is TRBJ2-5; maybe TRBD1 (6 bases). Between the trimmed V and J ends, which lost 4 bases and 3 bases, there was a span of 10 bases. The CDR3 runs 13 residues. The germline gives CDR1 SGDLS, CDR2 YYNGEE.

The genes are TRBV13 and TRBJ1-6; the match to TRBD1 covers 7 bases. CDR3 length: 13 residues. CDR1 is PRHDT, CDR2 FYEKMQ, per germline (reference sequence). Germline trimming cut 5 bases from V and 11 bases from J; bases unmatched to any gene: 6. CDR3 sequence (DNA): TGTGCCAGCAGCCCTGGGACAGTAGCACCCCTCCACTTT. It translates to CASSPGTVAPLHF.

The CDR3 region has the DNA TGCGCCAGCAGTACCGGGAGGAGTGAAGCTTTCTTT. As protein: CASSTGRSEAFF. V and J are TRBV10-1 and TRBJ1-1; unclear D gene. This CDR3 spans 12 amino acids. Germline V lookup: CDR1 WNHNN, CDR2 SYGVQD (reference sequence). V was cut by 5 bases and J by 7 bases, with 11 bases left in between.

The chain employs TRBV19 and TRBJ2-3, with TRBD1 matching 9 bases. Per the germline V gene, CDR1 is LNHDA and CDR2 is SQIVND (reference sequence). Trimming at V came to 3 bases and at J to 3 bases, leaving 16 bases not matched to a gene. The CDR3 is 19 amino acids. DNA of the CDR3: TGTGCCAGTAGTATTTATGGCAGGGGGGGACAGGGAGGGACAGATACGCAGTATTTT. The encoded protein is CASSIYGRGGQGGTDTQYF.

The chain employs TRBV5-1 and TRBJ2-7; 7 bases match TRBD2. In germline, CDR1 is SGHRS, CDR2 YFSETQ. Trimming removed 5 bases from V and 1 base from J; junction bases left unmatched: 6. This CDR3 has 14 amino acids. CDR3 protein: CASSPFSGSYEQYF. The CDR3 DNA sequence: TGCGCCAGCAGTCCTTTTAGCGGGTCCTACGAGCAGTACTTC.

V is TRBV24-1 and J is TRBJ2-3; TRBD1 matches at 7 bases. Germline loops: CDR1 KGHDR, CDR2 SFDVKD. V dropped 4 bases and J dropped 5; count of bases not matched to a gene: 11. The CDR3 has 16 amino acids. The CDR3 DNA reads as TGTGCCACCAGTGAGCGGAACAGGGGCGTGGGAGATACGCAGTATTTT. Amino acids: CATSERNRGVGDTQYF.

This sequence joins TRBV30 and TRBJ2-5; no clear D. Germline V gives CDR1 GTSNPN, CDR2 SVGIG (reference sequence). This CDR3 contains 14 residues. V was shortened by 3 bases and J by 1 base, with 12 bases between the two germline ends. DNA for the CDR3: TGTGCCTGGAGCGAATTACAGATCCAAGAGACCCAGTACTTC. This encodes CAWSELQIQETQYF.

The rearrangement links TRBV12-3 or TRBV12-4 to TRBJ1-1; TRBD1 might be the D (5 bases). The V gene lost 3 bases and the J gene lost 7 bases, with 9 bases spanning the gap. The CDR3 has 12 residues. The DNA of the CDR3 is TGTGCCAGCAGTTTTACAACAGGTGAAGCTTTCTTT. It specifies CASSFTTGEAFF.

The chain couples TRBV19 to TRBJ2-1; possibly TRBD1 for D (6 bases). Trimming left V 9 bases short and J 3 bases short, with 15 bases between. CDR1 and CDR2 (germline): LNHDA, SQIVND (reference sequence). CDR3 length: 14 amino acids. CDR3 sequence: CASNTGRFYNEQFF. CDR3 coding DNA: TGTGCCAGCAATACAGGGCGGTTCTACAATGAGCAGTTCTTC.

The chain uses TRBV19 and TRBJ1-3, with unresolved D. CDR1 is LNHDA and CDR2 is SQIVND in the germline V gene (reference sequence). V gave up 3 bases and J gave up 2 bases, with 8 bases separating them. The CDR3 contains 14 residues. The CDR3 spells CASSISRAGNTIYF. The CDR3 DNA is TGTGCCAGTAGTATCTCTCGGGCTGGAAACACCATATATTTT.

The chain carries TRBV25-1 and TRBJ1-2, with a tentative D call TRBD1 (6 bases). CDR1 and CDR2 from the germline V gene are MGHDK and SYGVNS. The V gene lost 7 bases and the J gene lost 3 bases, with 12 bases spanning the gap. The CDR3 has 13 amino acids. DNA of the CDR3: TGTGCCAGCACTACAGGGTTGGACTATGGCTACACCTTC. This encodes CASTTGLDYGYTF.

The V gene is TRBV5-4, the J gene TRBJ1-2, with D unresolved. Trimming left V 6 bases short and J 6 bases short, with 18 bases between. CDR1 and CDR2 from the germline V gene are SGHNT and YYREEE (reference sequence). This CDR3 contains 14 residues. CDR3 nucleotide sequence: TGTGCCAGCACCCTCTTGGTATTCGGGGATGGCTACACCTTC. It codes for CASTLLVFGDGYTF.

V usage is TRBV7-9 and J usage is TRBJ1-3, with 7 bases fitting TRBD1. Losses at the gene ends were 5 bases for V and 4 bases for J; bases not matched to a gene: 11. The CDR3 has 16 amino acids. CDR1 and CDR2 (germline): SEHNR, FQNEAQ (reference sequence). CDR3 bases: TGTGCCAGCAGCCTACCCACGACAGGGCTCGGAAACACCATATATTTT. This translates into CASSLPTTGLGNTIYF.

J is TRBJ1-2 and V is TRBV2; 7 bases are shared with TRBD1. CDR3 length: 15 amino acids. Losses at the gene ends were 1 base for V and 3 bases for J; bases not matched to a gene: 5. Germline V gene data show CDR1 as SNHLY and CDR2 as FYNNEI. CDR3 DNA: TGTGCCAGCAGTGAAGATCAGGGGGTCTACTATGGCTACACCTTC. Its protein product is CASSEDQGVYYGYTF.

This clone was recorded once. V gene TRBV7-2 combines with J gene TRBJ2-2; D may be TRBD1 (6 bases). This CDR3 is built from 17 residues. CDR1 and CDR2 (germline): SGHTA, FQGNSA. V shed 2 bases and J shed 0 bases, with 13 bases lying between them. In DNA, the CDR3 is TGTGCCAGCAGCTTACCCCCCGGGACATCGAACACCGGGGAGCTGTTTTTT. Protein: CASSLPPGTSNTGELFF.

The V and J genes are TRBV27 and TRBJ2-5; no definite D call. V was pared by 6 bases and J by 5 bases, with 13 bases between. CDR1 is MNHEY and CDR2 is SMNVEV in the germline V gene (reference sequence). This CDR3 region has 13 residues. The CDR3, as DNA: TGTGCCAGCAGCGCGCTAGGAGCGGAGACCCAGTACTTC. Residues: CASSALGAETQYF.

J is TRBJ2-3 and V is TRBV5-6; no reliable D call. The CDR3 length is 15 residues. V shed 2 bases and J shed 1 base, with 11 bases lying between them. Germline V gene lookup returns CDR1 SGHDT and CDR2 YYEEEE. The CDR3 DNA reads as TGTGCCAGCAGCTTACTCCCCCGGGGCACAGATACGCAGTATTTT. Its translation is CASSLLPRGTDTQYF.

The V call is TRBV5-1, the J call TRBJ2-2; 7 bases line up with TRBD2. CDR1 SGHRS and CDR2 YFSETQ come from the germline V gene. The V and J ends lost 2 bases and 10 bases, in that order; junction bases with no gene match: 8. The CDR3 runs 14 residues. CDR3 in amino acids: CASSFGTTAEELFF. DNA for the CDR3: TGCGCCAGCAGCTTTGGGACTACCGCTGAGGAGCTGTTTTTT.

The chain links TRBV11-2 to TRBJ2-1, with TRBD1 matching 9 bases. Germline assignment: CDR1 SGHAT and CDR2 FQNNGV. Germline trimming cut 5 bases from V and 14 bases from J; bases unmatched to any gene: 7. CDR3 size: 12 residues. The CDR3, as DNA: TGTGCCAGCAGCATGGGACAGGGTCGTAAGTTCTTC. Its translation is CASSMGQGRKFF.

The chain employs TRBV5-4 and TRBJ2-7, with a weak D call TRBD2 (6 bases). V lost 2 bases, J lost 1 base, and 13 bases lay in between. The germline V gene has CDR1 SGHNT and CDR2 YYREEE (reference sequence). This CDR3 contains 15 residues. This chain's CDR3 is CASSFGTGGSYEQYF. DNA for the CDR3: TGTGCCAGCAGCTTCGGAACCGGGGGTTCCTACGAGCAGTACTTC.

The chain couples TRBV2 to TRBJ2-2; 8 bases are shared with TRBD2. J gave up 6 bases and V 8 bases, and 8 bases lay outside the gene matches. Germline V lookup: CDR1 SNHLY, CDR2 FYNNEI. There are 14 residues in the CDR3. This CDR3 is CASRPGGVPGELFF. CDR3 nucleotides: TGTGCCAGCCGCCCCGGGGGGGTTCCCGGGGAGCTGTTTTTT.